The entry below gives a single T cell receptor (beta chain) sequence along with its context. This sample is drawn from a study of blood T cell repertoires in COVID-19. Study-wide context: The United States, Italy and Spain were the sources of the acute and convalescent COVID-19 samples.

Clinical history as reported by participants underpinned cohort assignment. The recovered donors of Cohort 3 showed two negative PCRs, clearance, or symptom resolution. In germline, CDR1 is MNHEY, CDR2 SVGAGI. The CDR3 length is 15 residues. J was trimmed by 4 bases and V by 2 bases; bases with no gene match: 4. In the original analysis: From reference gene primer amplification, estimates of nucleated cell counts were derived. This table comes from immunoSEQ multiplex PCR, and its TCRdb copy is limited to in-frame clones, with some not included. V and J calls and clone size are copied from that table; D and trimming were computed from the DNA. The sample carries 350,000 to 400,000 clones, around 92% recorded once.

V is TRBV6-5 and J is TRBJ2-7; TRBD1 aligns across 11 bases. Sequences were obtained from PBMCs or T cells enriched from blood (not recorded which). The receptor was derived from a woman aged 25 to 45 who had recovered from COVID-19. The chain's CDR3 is CASSYRTGGFYEQYF. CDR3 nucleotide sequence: TGTGCCAGCAGTTACAGGACAGGGGGCTTTTACGAGCAGTACTTC.